The 5 T cell receptor beta chains below come from one sample, sequenced in a study of shared clonotypes between healthy human individuals. Data came from immunoSEQ multiplex PCR; TCRdb stores just in-frame clones and leaves some out. The data contain millions of clones, approximately 94% of them seen just once; the ten biggest clones take up 1.1%. CD45RO-negative CD8 cells positively selected for CCR7 made up the naive population, which excluded terminally differentiated effector memory CD45RA+ cells. The sequenced material came from naive CD8+ T cells sorted from blood. The source of these receptors is a man aged 18 to 30 in good health.

V and J are TRBV27 and TRBJ2-1, with D possibly being TRBD2 (6 bases). V lost 1 base to trimming and J lost 0 bases, with 7 bases between them. The CDR3 consists of 15 residues. Per the germline V gene, CDR1 is MNHEY and CDR2 is SMNVEV (reference sequence). DNA of the CDR3: TGTGCCAGCAGTTTATTAGCGGACTCCTACAATGAGCAGTTCTTC. It is translated as CASSLLADSYNEQFF.

This chain links TRBV6-5 with TRBJ2-6; D is ambiguous. The CDR3 loop spans 15 amino acids. From germline, CDR1 is MNHEY and CDR2 SVGAGI. Trimming pared 4 bases from V and 0 bases from J, leaving 7 bases between. The CDR3 DNA is TGTGCCAGCAGTTTCGACCCCTCTGGGGCCAACGTCCTGACTTTC. As protein: CASSFDPSGANVLTF.

This clone was counted only a few times. J is TRBJ2-3 and V is TRBV30, with a weak D call TRBD2 (6 bases). The germline CDR1 and CDR2 sequences are GTSNPN and SVGIG (reference sequence). The CDR3 is 14 residues long. Trimming removed 4 bases from V and 4 bases from J, with 15 bases in between. CDR3 nucleotides: TGTGCCTGGAACCAGCGGGTGGGACCAGATACGCAGTATTTT. Translated: CAWNQRVGPDTQYF.

The rearrangement links TRBV30 to TRBJ2-7, with 7 positions matching TRBD1. From germline, CDR1 is GTSNPN and CDR2 SVGIG (reference sequence). The CDR3 totals 14 residues. After removal of 5 bases from V and 3 bases from J, the junction contained 10 bases not matched to a gene. The CDR3 nucleotides read TGTGCCTGGGCGGACAGGTTGAGGGACTACGAGCAGTACTTC. Its translation: CAWADRLRDYEQYF. The variable domain in full, with the rest retrieved from reference TRBV30 and TRBJ2-7, is SQTIHQWPATLVQPVGSPLSLECTVEGTSNPNLYWYRQAAGRGLQLLFYSVGIGQISSEVPQNLSASRPQDRQFILSSKKLLLSDSGFYLCAWADRLRDYEQYFGPGTRLTVT.

The chain joins TRBV4-3 to TRBJ2-7, with D possibly called TRBD1 or TRBD2 (5 bases each). V was pared by 0 bases and J by 3 bases, with 12 bases between. Germline CDR1 is LGHNA and CDR2 is YSLEER. The CDR3 totals 15 residues. The CDR3 coding sequence is TGCGCCAGCAGCCAAGAAGAGGGTCAGGGCTACGAGCAGTACTTC. Protein product: CASSQEEGQGYEQYF.